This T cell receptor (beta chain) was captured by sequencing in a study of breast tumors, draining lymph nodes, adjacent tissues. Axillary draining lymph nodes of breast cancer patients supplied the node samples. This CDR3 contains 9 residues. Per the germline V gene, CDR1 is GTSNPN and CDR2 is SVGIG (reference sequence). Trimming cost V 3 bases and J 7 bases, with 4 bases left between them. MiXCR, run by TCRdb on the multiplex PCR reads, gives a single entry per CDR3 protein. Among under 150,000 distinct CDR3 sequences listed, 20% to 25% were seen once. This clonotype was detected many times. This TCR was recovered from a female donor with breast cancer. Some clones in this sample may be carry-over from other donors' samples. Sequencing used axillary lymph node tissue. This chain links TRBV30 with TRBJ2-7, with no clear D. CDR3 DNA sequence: TGTGCCTGGAGCCTAGAGCAGTACTTC. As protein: CAWSLEQYF.